The 6 T cell receptor beta chains below come from one sample, sequenced in a study of CD8+ T cells in alopecia areata. Reverse transcribed after extraction, RNA yielded cDNA as the sequencing template. Libraries were prepared by immunoSEQ multiplex PCR; TCRdb keeps only in-frame clonotypes and omits some of them. The sample lists 200,000 to 250,000 clones; around 57% were seen once. Treatment given: oral pan-JAK inhibitor, 5-10 mg twice daily. Material: CD4+ T cells sorted from blood, obtained at week 4, from a patient treated with tofacitinib. These receptors came from a human donor with alopecia areata.

At least ten counts were recorded for this clone. The chain links TRBV7-2 to TRBJ1-2; D may be TRBD1 (5 bases). The length of the CDR3 is 16 residues. CDR1 SGHTA and CDR2 FQGNSA come from the germline V gene. V was pared by 1 base and J by 0 bases, with 12 bases between. The CDR3 nucleotides read TGTGCCAGCAGCTTAGGAGTGGGGGGAGCTAACTATGGCTACACCTTC. It specifies CASSLGVGGANYGYTF.

This rearrangement joins TRBV29-1 to TRBJ1-2, with D possibly TRBD1 on 5 matching bases. CDR1 SQVTM and CDR2 ANQGSEA come from the germline V gene. The CDR3 runs to 18 residues. The V and J ends lost 0 bases and 4 bases respectively, with 24 bases between them. CDR3 sequence: CSVEDLSNKDKNLYGYTF. The CDR3 nucleotides read TGCAGCGTTGAAGATTTATCCAATAAGGACAAAAATCTCTATGGCTACACCTTC.

The chain joins TRBV5-1 to TRBJ2-1; D may correspond to TRBD1 or TRBD2 (5 bases each). Deletions cut 0 bases from V and 5 bases from J, with 9 bases between. Germline CDR1 SGHRS, CDR2 YFSETQ. This CDR3 region has 14 residues. The CDR3, as DNA: TGCGCCAGCAGCTTGGGTGGGACCAACAATGAGCAGTTCTTC. It yields the protein CASSLGGTNNEQFF.

The gene calls are TRBV2 and TRBJ2-3; 8 positions agree with TRBD2. The V gene end was trimmed by 9 bases and the J gene end by 1 base; junction bases not matched to a gene: 6. CDR3 length: 14 amino acids. Germline CDR1 is SNHLY and CDR2 is FYNNEI. The CDR3 nucleotides read TGTGCCAGTACTGCCGGGGGGGGCACAGATACGCAGTATTTT. This sequence encodes CASTAGGGTDTQYF.

The chain has TRBV29-1 and TRBJ2-7; TRBD1 is a possible D gene (6 bases). The CDR3 has 16 residues. The V gene's germline CDR1 is SQVTM and CDR2 ANQGSEA. V was pared by 6 bases and J by 0 bases, with 21 bases between. In DNA, the CDR3 is TGCAGCGTGATCGGGACAATGAAGACCAGCTCCTACGAGCAGTACTTC. Translating it yields CSVIGTMKTSSYEQYF.

This clone was found a few times. The chain uses TRBV14 and TRBJ2-5, with D possibly being TRBD2 (5 bases). With 1 base removed from V and 5 bases from J, the gap between germline ends came to 14 bases. The CDR3 covers 15 residues. The germline V gene encodes CDR1 SGHDN and CDR2 FVKESK. This chain's CDR3 is CASSQGVLPGETQYF. The CDR3 nucleotides are TGTGCCAGCAGCCAAGGAGTCCTTCCGGGGGAGACCCAGTACTTC.